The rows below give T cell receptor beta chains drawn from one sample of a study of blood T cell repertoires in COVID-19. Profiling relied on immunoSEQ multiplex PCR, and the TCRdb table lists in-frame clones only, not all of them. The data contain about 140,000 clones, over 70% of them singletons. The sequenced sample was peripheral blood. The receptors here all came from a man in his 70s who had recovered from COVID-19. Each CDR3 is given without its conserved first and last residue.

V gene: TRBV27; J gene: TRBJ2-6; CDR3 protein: ASSLWPGEKSGANVLT
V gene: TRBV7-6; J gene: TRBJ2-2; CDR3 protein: ASSFRYGMELYTGELF
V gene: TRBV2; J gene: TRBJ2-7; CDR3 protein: ASSDGLAGVREQY
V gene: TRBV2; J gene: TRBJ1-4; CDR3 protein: ASSEGTGREKLF
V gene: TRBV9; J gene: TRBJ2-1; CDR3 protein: ATTARTSVFLVQF
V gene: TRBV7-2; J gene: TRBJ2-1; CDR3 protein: ASSFRGASGAYNEQF
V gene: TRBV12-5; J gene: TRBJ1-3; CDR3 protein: ASGLGRSSGNTIY
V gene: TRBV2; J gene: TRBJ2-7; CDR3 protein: ATTGPTSPYEQY
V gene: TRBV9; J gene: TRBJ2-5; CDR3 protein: ASSAGGPGETQY
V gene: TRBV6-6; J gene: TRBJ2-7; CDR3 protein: ASSSFGEGGTYEQY
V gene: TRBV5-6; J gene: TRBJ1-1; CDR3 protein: ASSFTGVTEAF
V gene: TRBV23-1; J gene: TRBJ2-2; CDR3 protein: ASSQSRTVNGELF
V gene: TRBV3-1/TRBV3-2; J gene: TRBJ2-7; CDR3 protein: ASSPGTIVEQY
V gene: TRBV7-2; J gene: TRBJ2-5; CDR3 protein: ASSQYGGSWETQY
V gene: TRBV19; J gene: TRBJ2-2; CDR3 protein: ASRNRDRDTGELF
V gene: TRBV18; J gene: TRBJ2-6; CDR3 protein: ASSPTLIRDGANVLT
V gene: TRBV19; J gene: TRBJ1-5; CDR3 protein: ASSIGTERPQH
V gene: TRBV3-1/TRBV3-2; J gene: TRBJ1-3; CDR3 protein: ASSLRDAGYGNTIY
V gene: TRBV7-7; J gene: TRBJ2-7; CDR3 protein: ASSLRLAYEQY
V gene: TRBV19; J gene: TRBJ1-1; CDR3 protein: ASSPRPDRGAEAF
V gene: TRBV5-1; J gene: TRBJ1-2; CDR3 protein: ASSLGTESGYT
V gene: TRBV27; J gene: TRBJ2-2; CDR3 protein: ASSLSGYNTGELF
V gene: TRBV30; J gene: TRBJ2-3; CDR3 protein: AFYRERTDTQY
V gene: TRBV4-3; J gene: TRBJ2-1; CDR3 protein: ASSRGVAGGRRGNEQF
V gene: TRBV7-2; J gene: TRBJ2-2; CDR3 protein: ASSLGAGATFTGELF
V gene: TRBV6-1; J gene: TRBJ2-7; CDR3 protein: ASSEGPTYEQY
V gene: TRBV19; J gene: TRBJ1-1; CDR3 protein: ASTDRGQSRNTEAF
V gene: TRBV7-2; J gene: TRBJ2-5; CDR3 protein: ASSPRAQETQY
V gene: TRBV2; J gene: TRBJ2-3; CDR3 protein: ASSGGIAGVNTQY
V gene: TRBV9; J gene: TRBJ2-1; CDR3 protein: ASSVSGSSYNEQF
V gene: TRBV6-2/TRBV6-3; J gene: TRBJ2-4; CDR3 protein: ASSDTGGTEAKNIQY
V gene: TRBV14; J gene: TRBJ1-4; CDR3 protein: ASSLLKRQGAPRCRELF
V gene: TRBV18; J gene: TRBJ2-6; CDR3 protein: ASSLYSDAASGANVLT
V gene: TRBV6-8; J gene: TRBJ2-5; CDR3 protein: ASRSSGRTQETQY
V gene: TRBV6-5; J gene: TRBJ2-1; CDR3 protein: ASGLGYNEQF
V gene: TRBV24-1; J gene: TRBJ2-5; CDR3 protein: ATSSGTSGRAKETQY
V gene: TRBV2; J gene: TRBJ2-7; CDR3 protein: ASSEDLESGWSSYEQY
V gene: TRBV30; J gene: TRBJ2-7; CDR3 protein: AWSPGQIYEQY
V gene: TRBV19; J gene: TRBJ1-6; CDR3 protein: ASSPQGGEMAPLH
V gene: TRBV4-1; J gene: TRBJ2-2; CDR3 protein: ASSQYGGQGRTGELF
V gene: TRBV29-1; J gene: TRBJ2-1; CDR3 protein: SVEREGEQF
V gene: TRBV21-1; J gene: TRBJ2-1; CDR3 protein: ASSKSTHPYYNEQF
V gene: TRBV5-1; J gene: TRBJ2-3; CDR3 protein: TSSVLAGASGDTQY
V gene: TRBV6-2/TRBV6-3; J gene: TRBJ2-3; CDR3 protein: ASSPLLAGVFTDTQY
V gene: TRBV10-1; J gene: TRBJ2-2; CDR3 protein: ATPQKAPGELF
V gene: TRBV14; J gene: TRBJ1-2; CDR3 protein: ASSQEDTGTVYGYT
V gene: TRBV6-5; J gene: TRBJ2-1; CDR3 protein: ASSHGLAGENEQF
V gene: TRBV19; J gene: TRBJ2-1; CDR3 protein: ASLGGLAGAKQF
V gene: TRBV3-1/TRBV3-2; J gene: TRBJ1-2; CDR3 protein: ASSQVMSGGPYGYT
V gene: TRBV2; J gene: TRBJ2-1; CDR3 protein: ASSPGSYNEQF
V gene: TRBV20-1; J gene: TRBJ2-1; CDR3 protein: SAPTSNEQF
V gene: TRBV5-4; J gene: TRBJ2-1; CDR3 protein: ASSLEARGQDEQF
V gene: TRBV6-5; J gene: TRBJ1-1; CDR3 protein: ASKTRQGGTEAF
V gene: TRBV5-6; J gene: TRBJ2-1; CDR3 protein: ASSFSGKWQF
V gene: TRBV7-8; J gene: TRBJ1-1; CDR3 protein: ASSGQGAWDTEAF